This T cell receptor beta chain was sequenced during a study of shared T cell receptors in the human thymus. The CDR3 covers 15 residues. V dropped 4 bases and J dropped 3; count of bases not matched to a gene: 3. CDR1 is MNHEY, CDR2 SVGAGI, per germline. Profiled with immunoSEQ multiplex PCR; TCRdb holds only in-frame clones, not every one. The table lists 700,000 or so clones, 80% to 90% of them singletons. Another study also made use of these data, one on human thymus T cells. That report notes: Corrective surgery for congenital heart defects was being performed on the healthy Finnish infants who were the donors. The thymus tissue came from resections taken during corrective heart surgery. Usage of V and J genes appeared biased in thymic and blood repertoires.

This rearrangement joins TRBV6-5 to TRBJ2-1; TRBD2 aligns across 10 bases. The sample consisted of thymocytes. The sequence derives from a girl less than two years old with a congenital heart defect. This CDR3 is CASSSIAGGYNEQFF. In nucleotides, the CDR3 is TGTGCCAGCAGTTCCATAGCGGGGGGCTACAATGAGCAGTTCTTC.